Listed below are T cell receptor beta chains from one sample, sequenced in a study of T cell responses to AZD1222 COVID-19 vaccine. TCRdb's table, derived via immunoSEQ multiplex PCR, lists solely in-frame clones and lacks some. The sample comprises about 150,000 clones, about 90% of which are singletons, and roughly 3.8% rests with the top ten. The source was peripheral blood, collected 28 days after the second AZD1222 dose. The receptors here all came from an adult who received the AZD1222 COVID-19 vaccine. Both conserved end residues are trimmed from each CDR3. The D gene is left open where the match is weak.

d_call	v_call	j_call	cdr3_aa
TRBD2	TRBV5-1	TRBJ2-2	ASSLSASGTGELF
NA	TRBV30	TRBJ1-6	AWSVDSNSPLH
NA	TRBV5-5	TRBJ1-6	ASTQVVARGNSPLH
NA	TRBV6-5	TRBJ1-2	ASSPRGYT
TRBD1	TRBV7-9	TRBJ1-2	ASSPPQGGPNYGYT
NA	TRBV2	TRBJ1-4	ASQTGLGEKLF
TRBD2	TRBV5-1	TRBJ2-3	ASAAGVTDTQY
NA	TRBV11-2	TRBJ1-2	ASSLLRDSYT
TRBD2	TRBV4-2	TRBJ2-5	ASSPSGGRETQY
NA	TRBV20-1	TRBJ2-2	SASFRITGELF
NA	TRBV6-5	TRBJ1-2	ASRRIGTILYGYT
NA	TRBV19	TRBJ2-3	ASSLFLGTDTQY
NA	TRBV6-5	TRBJ1-1	ASSLSRNTEAF
NA	TRBV7-9	TRBJ1-4	ASSRTVAANEKLF
TRBD1	TRBV7-8	TRBJ1-4	ASSQKTGGAEKLF
NA	TRBV19	TRBJ2-3	ASSIVASGTQY
NA	TRBV5-4	TRBJ2-6	ASSFFAAGANVLT
NA	TRBV10-3	TRBJ1-4	AISSFPIKLF
NA	TRBV7-3	TRBJ1-1	ASALSGGAGGTEAF
NA	TRBV11-2	TRBJ1-5	ASSLGDISNQPQH
NA	TRBV5-5	TRBJ2-1	ASSYTPGGSVNNEQF
TRBD2	TRBV13	TRBJ2-1	ASSPVGLVDEQF
NA	TRBV24-1	TRBJ2-2	ATILYPASRDTGELF
TRBD2	TRBV5-4	TRBJ2-5	ASTRGGQETQY
TRBD2	TRBV11-3	TRBJ2-7	ASSLTSGSYEQY
NA	TRBV19	TRBJ2-1	AKPSGTTDPLNEQF
TRBD1	TRBV5-1	TRBJ1-2	ASSSQGAGYGYT
NA	TRBV30	TRBJ2-7	AWSEGGHNYEQY
NA	TRBV6-5	TRBJ2-7	ASSPRTDLGEQY
TRBD1	TRBV5-6	TRBJ2-5	ASSLTRGQQTQY
NA	TRBV10-3	TRBJ2-2	AIGEAGLSGELF
NA	TRBV11-2	TRBJ2-1	ASSLGTHEQF
NA	TRBV10-3	TRBJ2-1	ATWQGLTYNEQF
TRBD1	TRBV24-1	TRBJ2-5	ATSDRTGTETQY
NA	TRBV19	TRBJ1-2	ASSGPRTELNYGYT
NA	TRBV30	TRBJ1-5	AWSVLKGNQPQH
TRBD1	TRBV5-6	TRBJ1-1	ASSFQTGKNTEAF
NA	TRBV3-1/TRBV3-2	TRBJ2-1	ASTVALKDEQF
NA	TRBV5-4	TRBJ2-2	ASSLEANTGELF
TRBD1	TRBV4-2	TRBJ1-2	ASSQGTGASGGYT
NA	TRBV14	TRBJ1-1	ASRQRRTGTEAF
TRBD1	TRBV15	TRBJ2-7	ATSRDRNRGREQY
NA	TRBV9	TRBJ1-1	ASSSGHRANTEAF
NA	TRBV7-9	TRBJ2-7	ASSLGDGPREQY
NA	TRBV7-2	TRBJ2-5	ASLWGVQETQY